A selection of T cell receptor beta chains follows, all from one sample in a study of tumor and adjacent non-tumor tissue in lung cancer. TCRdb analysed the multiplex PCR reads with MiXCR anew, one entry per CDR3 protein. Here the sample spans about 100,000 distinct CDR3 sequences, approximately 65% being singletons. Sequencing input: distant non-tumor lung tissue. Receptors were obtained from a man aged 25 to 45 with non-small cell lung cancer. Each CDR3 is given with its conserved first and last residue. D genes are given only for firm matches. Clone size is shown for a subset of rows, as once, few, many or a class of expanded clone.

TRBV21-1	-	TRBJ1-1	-	CATIKTGERMNTEAFF	TGTGCCACCATCAAAACGGGGGAACGTATGAACACTGAAGCTTTCTTT
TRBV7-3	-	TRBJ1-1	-	CVSSLGQPRAEAFF	TGTGTCAGCAGCTTGGGGCAGCCTCGGGCTGAAGCTTTCTTT
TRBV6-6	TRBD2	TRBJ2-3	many	CATLAGITDTQYF	TGTGCCACTTTAGCGGGGATCACAGATACGCAGTATTTT
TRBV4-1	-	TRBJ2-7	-	CASSQTGGNSYEQNF	TGCGCCAGCAGCCAAACAGGCGGAAACTCCTACGAGCAAAACTTC
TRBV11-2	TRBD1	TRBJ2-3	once	CACSSTGEGEPQYF	TGTGCCTGCAGCTCCACAGGGGAAGGTGAGCCCCAGTATTTT
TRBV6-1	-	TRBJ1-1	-	CASSERQANTEVFF	TGTGCCAGCAGTGAGAGACAGGCCAACACTGAAGTTTTCTTT
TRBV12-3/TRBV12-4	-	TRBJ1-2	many	CASSWGRLGKGYTF	TGTGCCAGCAGTTGGGGACGCCTGGGGAAGGGCTACACCTTC
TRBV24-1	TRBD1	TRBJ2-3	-	CATSDTPGGIGPDTQYF	TGTGCCACCAGTGACACCCCAGGGGGCATAGGACCAGATACGCAGTATTTT
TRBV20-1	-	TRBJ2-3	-	CSARTGWDTDMQYF	TGCAGTGCTAGAACGGGGTGGGACACAGATATGCAGTATTTT
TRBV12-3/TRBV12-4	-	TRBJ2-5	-	CASTPTGSYNDQYF	TGTGCCAGCACCCCCACGGGCTCCTACAATGACCAGTACTTC
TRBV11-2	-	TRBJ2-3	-	CASSVDREDTPYF	TGTGCTAGCAGCGTAGATCGTGAAGATACGCCATATTTT
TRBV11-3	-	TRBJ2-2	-	CASSQTRGTGELFF	TGTGCCAGCAGCCAGACCCGGGGCACCGGGGAGCTGTTTTTT
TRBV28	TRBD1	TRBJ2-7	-	CASSSGTAPYEQYF	TGTGCCAGCAGTTCCGGGACAGCCCCCTACGAGCAGTACTTC
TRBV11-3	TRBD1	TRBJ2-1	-	CASSRKGQGAYNEQFF	TGTGCCAGCAGCCGAAAGGGACAGGGCGCCTACAATGAGCAGTTCTTC
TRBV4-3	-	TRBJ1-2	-	CASSQDPAGAQRDYTF	TGCGCCAGCAGCCAAGATCCCGCAGGGGCTCAACGCGACTACACCTTC
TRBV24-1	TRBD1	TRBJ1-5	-	CATGDSRQGGNQPQHF	TGTGCCACCGGTGACTCTCGACAGGGTGGCAATCAGCCCCAGCATTTT
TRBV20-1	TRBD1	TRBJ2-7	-	CTAHGTGGFSYEQYF	TGCACTGCCCATGGGACAGGGGGCTTTTCCTACGAGCAGTACTTC
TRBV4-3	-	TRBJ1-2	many	CASSLARRSNYGYTF	TGCGCCAGCAGCCTCGCCAGGAGATCTAACTATGGCTACACCTTC
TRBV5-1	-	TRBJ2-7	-	CASSLTGWSEQYF	TGCGCCAGCAGCTTGACAGGGTGGTCCGAGCAGTACTTC
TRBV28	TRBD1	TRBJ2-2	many	CASGRRRDSPTGELFF	TGTGCCAGCGGGAGACGTCGGGACAGTCCCACCGGGGAGCTGTTTTTT
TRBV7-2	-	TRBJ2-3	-	CTSRTLVITDTQYF	TGTACCAGCAGGACCCTCGTCATCACAGATACGCAGTATTTT
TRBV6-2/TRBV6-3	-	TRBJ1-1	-	CVSTGGLEAFF	TGTGTCAGCACTGGGGGTCTTGAAGCTTTCTTT
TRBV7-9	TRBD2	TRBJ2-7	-	CASSAGDYLSYQQYF	TGTGCCAGCAGCGCCGGGGACTACCTCTCCTACCAGCAGTACTTC
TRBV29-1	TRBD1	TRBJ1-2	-	CKVDRAGLGGYTF	TGCAAGGTTGACAGGGCAGGATTAGGCGGCTACACCTTC
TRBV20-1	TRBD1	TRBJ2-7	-	CSARDRDRDYEQYF	TGCAGTGCTAGAGACCGGGACAGAGACTACGAGCAGTACTTC
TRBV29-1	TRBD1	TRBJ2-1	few	CSVEGTDYNKRFF	TGCAGCGTTGAGGGGACAGACTACAATAAGCGGTTCTTC
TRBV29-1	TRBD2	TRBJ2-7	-	CSVETSGNPGEQYF	TGCAGTGTCGAAACTAGCGGGAATCCAGGCGAGCAGTACTTC
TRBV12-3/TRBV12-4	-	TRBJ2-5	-	CTSSSSRTQHF	TGTACCAGCAGTTCATCAAGGACCCAGCACTTC
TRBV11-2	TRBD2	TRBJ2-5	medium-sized	CASKVIAGAMKTQYF	TGTGCCAGCAAGGTTATAGCGGGAGCTATGAAGACCCAGTACTTC
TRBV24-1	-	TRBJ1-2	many	CATSVAAGYTF	TGTGCCACCAGTGTTGCGGCCGGGTACACCTTC
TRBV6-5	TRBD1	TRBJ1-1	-	CAISYRGRDTEASF	TGTGCCATCAGTTACAGGGGGAGGGACACTGAAGCTTCCTTT
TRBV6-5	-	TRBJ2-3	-	CASSYLTSTTDTQYF	TGTGCCAGCAGTTACCTGACTAGTACTACAGATACGCAGTATTTT
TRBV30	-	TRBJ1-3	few	CAWSLSGNTIYF	TGTGCCTGGAGTTTATCTGGAAACACCATATATTTT
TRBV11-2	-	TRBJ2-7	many	CASSSTDSSPAYEQYF	TGTGCCAGCAGCTCAACCGACAGTTCCCCCGCCTACGAGCAGTACTTC
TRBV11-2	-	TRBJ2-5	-	CASRVITGAMKTQHF	TGTGCCAGCAGGGTTATAACGGGAGCTATGAAGACCCAGCACTTC
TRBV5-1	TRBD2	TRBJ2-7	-	CASRPAGLAGKYEQYF	TGCGCCAGCAGACCAGCCGGACTAGCGGGCAAATACGAGCAGTACTTC
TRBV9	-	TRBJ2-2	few	CASSVDLTGELFF	TGTGCCAGCAGCGTTGACCTCACCGGGGAGCTGTTTTTT
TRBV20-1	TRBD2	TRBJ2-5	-	CSAVTSGAQETQYF	TGCAGTGCTGTGACTAGCGGGGCTCAAGAGACCCAGTACTTC
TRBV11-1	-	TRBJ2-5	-	CVSNADTYQETQYF	TGTGTCAGCAACGCCGACACGTACCAAGAGACCCAGTATTTC